This TCR beta chain was sequenced in a study of CD8 T cells in ankylosing spondylitis (TCRdb year 2017). Describing the broader study: The study set out to find disease-linked TCR variants by profiling T cell receptor beta repertoires in ankylosing spondylitis patients and healthy donors. The whole study cohort included roughly 110 healthy donors and around 24 ankylosing spondylitis patients. Peripheral blood was sampled, and synovial fluid was also collected from ankylosing spondylitis patients.

The CDR3 sequence holds 11 residues, the cysteine and phenylalanine included. Only the CDR3 region is kept as DNA, spanning 33 bases read in frame from base 1. Taken from the germline V gene, the CDR1 and CDR2 loops are SGHTA and FQGNSA. The V end loses 1 base and the J end loses 13 bases, and a stretch of 8 bases separates them. Sequencing instrument: Illumina HiSeq 2500. Quantitative 5'-RACE with molecular barcodes was used to prepare TCR beta libraries. In the paper's pipeline: A new computational method, built on a probabilistic model of VDJ rearrangement, was used to identify disease-linked TCR variants. Starting from the raw public reads, TCRdb applied fastp trimming at Q25, assembled clones with MiXCR and retained in-frame beta chains. Duplicate CDR3 protein sequences are folded into a single record with the most common DNA and genes. Clone size and V and J calls follow TCRdb, not the original study. The table for this sample lists about 400,000 distinct CDR3 sequences; approximately 20% of them were counted only once. About 16% of the sample is held by the ten biggest clonotypes.

Study-level results and caveats: The disease-linked clones were reported to be significantly enriched in matched synovial fluid samples from ankylosing spondylitis patients. Some TCR beta motif variants had previously been reported in synovial fluid and blood of reactive arthritis patients, which suggested common disease-initiation mechanisms. In peripheral blood, the disease-linked clones were found at relatively low frequencies and had a CD8+ phenotype. A TCR beta motif made up of about eight highly homologous amino acid variants appeared to be characteristic of blood from ankylosing spondylitis patients.

The table lists this clonotype with a few counts. Its antigen remains unidentified. No base quality values were provided; no much bigger clone lies one nucleotide off. The chain is made from TRBV7-2 and TRBJ2-1; D gene: possibly TRBD2, on 5 matching bases. The specimen was blood, either unsorted or a sorted T cell fraction (not recorded which). The receptor was derived from a male donor with ankylosing spondylitis. The CDR3 loop reads CASSLDPSQFF. The DNA sequence follows: TGTGCCAGCAGCTTAGATCCTAGCCAGTTCTTC.